The 3 T cell receptor beta chains given below trace back to one sample, sequenced in a study of cytomegalovirus exposure and HLA in healthy donors. The PCR ran on 60 Vbeta and 13 Jbeta primers. The assay was immunoSEQ multiplex PCR, and TCRdb's table has in-frame clones only and misses some. The sample holds about 84,000 clones. Sequencing used PBMCs. These receptors all stem from a man aged 50 to 60 in good health and CMV-seronegative.

The rearrangement uses TRBV2 and TRBJ1-1, with D possibly matching TRBD1 (5 bases). V lost 7 bases to trimming and J lost 3 bases, with 9 bases between them. The CDR3 is made up of 12 amino acids. Germline CDR1 SNHLY, CDR2 FYNNEI. CDR3: CASNRQYTEAFF. In DNA form, the CDR3 reads TGTGCCAGCAACCGACAGTACACTGAAGCTTTCTTT.

The rearrangement joins TRBV6-1 to TRBJ1-2; TRBD1 might be the D (6 bases). The germline gives CDR1 MNHNS, CDR2 SASEGT. CDR3 length equals 15 residues. V was clipped by 6 bases and J by 4 bases, with 18 bases between them. The CDR3 nucleotides read TGTGCCAGCAGACCCGCAGGGGAACGCACCTATGGCTACACCTTC. Its translation: CASRPAGERTYGYTF.

About this clone itself: This specimen includes other DNA sequences encoding the same CDR3. The chain uses TRBV4-2 and TRBJ1-6; 7 bases map to TRBD1. Germline lookup yields CDR1 LGHNA and CDR2 YNFKEQ. This CDR3 is 16 amino acids long. V lost 1 base to trimming and J lost 7 bases; unmatched junction nucleotides: 7. The CDR3 protein is CASSQVEKDRNSPLHF. The DNA for the CDR3 is TGTGCCAGCAGCCAAGTGGAGAAGGACAGGAATTCACCCCTCCACTTT.